This T cell receptor (beta chain) is from a study of cytotoxic CD8 clonotypes in ibrutinib-treated CLL. Overall study findings and caveats: Baseline levels of clonality went above those of age-matched healthy donors and moved with circulating CD8+ T-cell counts.

A note on this clone: Its target is not known.

CDR3 length: 14 amino acids. Trimming removed 3 bases at V and 4 bases at J, with 15 bases between. In germline, CDR1 is GTSNPN, CDR2 SVGIG (reference sequence). Libraries were prepared by immunoSEQ multiplex PCR; TCRdb keeps only in-frame clonotypes and omits some of them. In the table there are about 160,000 clones, about four fifths of which are singletons. The genes are TRBV30 and TRBJ2-5; D unclear. The sample here was PBMCs, taken after 24 months of ibrutinib treatment. The sequence came from a human donor with chronic lymphocytic leukemia. In DNA form, the CDR3 reads TGTGCCTGGAGCCCCACGAAGGGAAGAGAGACCCAGTACTTC. It encodes CAWSPTKGRETQYF.